The rows below give T cell receptor beta chains drawn from one sample of a study of Ad26.COV2.S vaccination and SARS-CoV-2 variants. Some clones are missing from TCRdb's copy, which holds only in-frame ones; the method was immunoSEQ multiplex PCR. The data contain approximately 140,000 clones, more than 80% of them singletons. This material consisted of peripheral blood, taken after recovery from COVID-19. Receptors were obtained from a human donor who had recovered from COVID-19. The CDR3 runs from the conserved cysteine through the conserved F or W. A D gene is named only where the DNA matches it firmly. Clone size appears in some rows only: once, few, many, or a class for an expanded clone.

>14|TRBD1|few|TRBJ1-6|TRBV2
TGTGCCAGCAGGGGACAGGGGCATAATTCACCCCTCCACTTT
CASRGQGHNSPLHF
>13|NA|NA|TRBJ2-2|TRBV7-8
TGTGCCAGCAGCGGCCACAGAGCCGGGGAGCTGTTTTTT
CASSGHRAGELFF
>11|NA|NA|TRBJ1-1|TRBV30
TGTGCCTGGAAAGGGGACACTGAAGCTTTCTTT
CAWKGDTEAFF
>13|NA|NA|TRBJ1-2|TRBV29-1
TGCAGCGTTGATGAGGGGACTAACTATGGCTACACCTTC
CSVDEGTNYGYTF
>12|NA|few|TRBJ2-7|TRBV29-1
TGCAGCGTTGGACAGGAGGTTTACGAGCAGTACTTC
CSVGQEVYEQYF
>17|NA|once|TRBJ2-7|TRBV14
TGTGCCAGCAGCCAAGAGCCGGCGGCTCCTATGTCTTACGAGCAGTACTTC
CASSQEPAAPMSYEQYF
>15|NA|NA|TRBJ1-3|TRBV7-2
TGTGCCAGCAGCTTATCAGGGGTCTCTGGAAACACCATATATTTT
CASSLSGVSGNTIYF
>12|NA|NA|TRBJ2-7|TRBV30
TGTGCCTGGAGTGTAGGAGCTCACGAGCAGTACTTC
CAWSVGAHEQYF
>16|NA|NA|TRBJ1-6|TRBV5-6
TGTGCCAGCAGCTTGGGGTTTACAGTCGGCGATTCACCCCTCCACTTT
CASSLGFTVGDSPLHF
>15|NA|few|TRBJ1-1|TRBV7-9
TGTGCCAGCAGCTTACAGCCGGGAAGTGTCGCTGAAGCTTTCTTT
CASSLQPGSVAEAFF
>17|TRBD2|NA|TRBJ2-3|TRBV18
TGTGCCAGCTCACCACTCCCTAGCGGGGCTAGCACAGATACGCAGTATTTT
CASSPLPSGASTDTQYF
>16|NA|NA|TRBJ2-7|TRBV27
TGTGCCAGCAGTTCCAACCTCTACAGTGGTCTGGCCGAGCAGTACTTC
CASSSNLYSGLAEQYF
>14|NA|NA|TRBJ2-3|TRBV5-1
TGCGCCAGCAGCTTGGACGGCAGGGGAGATACGCAGTATTTT
CASSLDGRGDTQYF
>15|TRBD2|few|TRBJ2-3|TRBV28
TGTGCCAGCGGACTAGCGGGGGGCCGCACAGATACGCAGTATTTT
CASGLAGGRTDTQYF
>13|NA|NA|TRBJ1-1|TRBV6-6
TGTGCCAGCAGTTACCGGCAGAACACTGAAGCTTTCTTT
CASSYRQNTEAFF
>14|TRBD1|NA|TRBJ2-5|TRBV24-1
TGTGCCACCAGTGATACCGGGACAGGGGAGACCCAGTACTTC
CATSDTGTGETQYF
>15|TRBD1|NA|TRBJ2-1|TRBV11-3
TGTGCCAGCAGCTGGGGACAGGGGTTGTACAATGAGCAGTTCTTC
CASSWGQGLYNEQFF
>12|NA|many|TRBJ2-2|TRBV13
TGTGCCAGCAGCTTCGGGCCCGGGGAGCTGTTTTTT
CASSFGPGELFF
>13|NA|once|TRBJ1-1|TRBV7-2
TGTGCCAGCAGCGCGACACTGAACACTGAAGCTTTCTTT
CASSATLNTEAFF